These 16 T cell receptor beta chains were sequenced from one sample in a study of shared clonotypes between healthy human individuals. Using immunoSEQ multiplex PCR, the repertoire was profiled, and TCRdb retains in-frame clones only, with some absent. Among over a million clones, more than 65% were seen once, and the ten largest hold roughly 1.5%. Sequenced input: memory CD4+ T cells sorted from blood. Subset: CD45RA-negative fraction. Receptor source: a man between 18 and 29 years old in good health.

The rearrangement links TRBV19 to TRBJ2-1; D gene unclear. The V end was cut by 7 bases, the J end by 3 bases, with 10 bases between. From germline, CDR1 is LNHDA and CDR2 SQIVND (reference sequence). The CDR3 runs 13 residues. CDR3 DNA: TGTGCCAGTAATAGTCAGAACTACAATGAGCAGTTCTTC. This encodes CASNSQNYNEQFF.

The chain uses TRBV27 and TRBJ2-1; D might be TRBD1 (6 bases). The length of the CDR3 is 15 residues. V lost 4 bases and J lost 4, with 14 bases in between. Looked up from germline, CDR1 is MNHEY and CDR2 is SMNVEV (reference sequence). This chain's CDR3 is CASSYRDIGYNEQFF. CDR3 bases: TGTGCCAGCAGTTACCGGGACATAGGATACAATGAGCAGTTCTTC.

The chain carries TRBV10-3 and TRBJ2-3, with D possibly being TRBD2 (6 bases). With 0 bases removed from V and 4 bases from J, the gap between germline ends came to 11 bases. Germline loops: CDR1 ENHRY, CDR2 SYGVKD. CDR3 length equals 15 residues. The chain's CDR3 is CAISESGGIPDTQYF. CDR3 coding DNA: TGTGCCATCAGTGAGTCCGGAGGGATCCCAGATACGCAGTATTTT.

The rearrangement uses TRBV7-8 and TRBJ2-7, with 8 bases that match TRBD2. The V segment lost 8 bases and the J segment 0 bases; nucleotides outside the gene matches: 3. CDR1 is SGHVS and CDR2 is FQNEAQ in the germline V gene. The CDR3 covers 13 residues. In DNA form, the CDR3 reads TGTGCCAGCGGGCGGGAGGCCTCCTACGAGCAGTACTTC. Amino acids: CASGREASYEQYF. Full variable domain (rest looked up from reference TRBV7-8 and TRBJ2-7): GAGVSQSPRYKVAKRGQDVALRCDPISGHVSLFWYQQALGQGPEFLTYFQNEAQLDKSGLPSDRFFAERPEGSVSTLKIQRTQQEDSAVYLCASGREASYEQYFGPGTRLTVT.

The chain has TRBV5-1 and TRBJ2-3; tentative D call: TRBD2 (6 bases). V was cut by 3 bases and J by 1 base, with 21 bases left in between. Germline V gene lookup returns CDR1 SGHRS and CDR2 YFSETQ. CDR3 size: 18 residues. In nucleotides, the CDR3 is TGCGCCAGCAGCTATAGAGTTTCGAGCGGAGGGGGCACAGATACGCAGTATTTT. It specifies CASSYRVSSGGGTDTQYF.

The chain recombines TRBV18 with TRBJ2-5; D call uncertain. Deletions cut 1 base from V and 9 bases from J, with 9 bases between. From germline, CDR1 is KGHSH and CDR2 LQKENI. The CDR3 runs to 12 residues. CDR3 residues: CASSPLMNAQYF. DNA for the CDR3: TGTGCCAGCTCACCACTTATGAATGCCCAGTACTTC.

This clone was picked up a small number of times. The chain links TRBV7-9 to TRBJ1-6; 8 bases are a match to TRBD1. CDR3 length equals 14 residues. Germline V gene data show CDR1 as SEHNR and CDR2 as FQNEAQ (reference sequence). Trimming cost V 5 bases and J 7 bases; bases outside gene matches: 4. This CDR3 is CASSTGTGNSPLHF. In DNA form, the CDR3 reads TGTGCCAGCAGCACCGGGACAGGAAATTCACCCCTCCACTTT.

As DNA, the CDR3 is TGTGCCAGCAGCGCCCAGCGTTCGAACACCGGGGAGCTGTTTTTT. Protein product: CASSAQRSNTGELFF. This sequence joins TRBV7-2 and TRBJ2-2; no definite D call. The germline V and J ends were trimmed by 5 bases and 0 bases, with 10 bases remaining between them. Germline V gene data show CDR1 as SGHTA and CDR2 as FQGNSA. The CDR3 has 15 amino acids.

V and J are TRBV2 and TRBJ1-5, with no clear D. The V gene lost 11 bases and the J gene lost 0 bases, with 11 bases spanning the gap. Germline CDR1 SNHLY, CDR2 FYNNEI. This CDR3 spans 13 amino acids. CDR3 residues: CASLWDSNQPQHF. CDR3 sequence (DNA): TGTGCCTCCCTTTGGGATAGCAATCAGCCCCAGCATTTT.

As DNA, the CDR3 is TGTGCCAGCAGGGGCAGGAGGGCCTATGGCTACACCTTC. This codes for CASRGRRAYGYTF. The genes are TRBV27 and TRBJ1-2, with D uncertain. The length of the CDR3 is 13 residues. CDR1 and CDR2 (germline): MNHEY, SMNVEV (reference sequence). V lost 6 bases to trimming and J lost 4 bases, with 12 bases between them.

The V and J genes are TRBV27 and TRBJ2-5; 7 nucleotides match TRBD1. CDR1 is MNHEY, CDR2 SMNVEV, per germline (reference sequence). The CDR3 is 17 residues long. J gave up 5 bases and V 0 bases, and 12 bases lay outside the gene matches. The CDR3 reads CASSLSSSPRQGETQYF. The CDR3 DNA is TGTGCCAGCAGTTTATCCTCATCCCCCAGACAGGGCGAGACCCAGTACTTC.

The chain carries TRBV19 and TRBJ2-1, with D possibly matching TRBD2 (6 bases). V was trimmed by 0 bases and J by 7 bases, leaving 10 bases between them. CDR1 and CDR2 (germline): LNHDA, SQIVND (reference sequence). CDR3 length: 14 residues. CDR3 in amino acids: CASSIDSRGNEQFF. For the CDR3, the DNA is TGTGCCAGTAGTATAGATAGCCGGGGGAATGAGCAGTTCTTC.

The chain is built from TRBV9 and TRBJ2-3; possibly TRBD2 for D (6 bases). The germline V gene has CDR1 SGDLS and CDR2 YYNGEE. The CDR3 sequence is 19 residues long. V was trimmed by 0 bases and J by 2 bases, leaving 22 bases between them. CDR3 bases: TGTGCCAGCAGCGTAGAAACGGGAGTGTTAGGTGTTAACACAGATACGCAGTATTTT. This encodes CASSVETGVLGVNTDTQYF. Supplemented by reference TRBV9 and TRBJ2-3, the full variable domain reads DSGVTQTPKHLITATGQRVTLRCSPRSGDLSVYWYQQSLDQGLQFLIQYYNGEERAKGNILERFSAQQFPDLHSELNLSSLELGDSALYFCASSVETGVLGVNTDTQYFGPGTRLTVL.

This chain connects TRBV6-5 to TRBJ2-6; 7 nucleotides align to TRBD1. This CDR3 has 15 residues. Germline values: CDR1 MNHEY, CDR2 SVGAGI. V dropped 5 bases and J dropped 4; count of bases not matched to a gene: 5. CDR3 in amino acids: CASSNDRAGANVLTF. In nucleotides, the CDR3 is TGTGCCAGCAGTAACGACAGGGCCGGGGCCAACGTCCTGACTTTC.

This chain connects TRBV23-1 to TRBJ1-2; a weak D match, TRBD1 (5 bases). TRBV23-1 counts as an open reading frame of uncertain function. CDR3 length equals 13 residues. V was pared by 3 bases and J by 5 bases, with 10 bases between. In nucleotides, the CDR3 is TGCGCCAGCAGTCAGCAGGGAGTTTATGGCTACACCTTC. It codes for CASSQQGVYGYTF.

The rearrangement uses TRBV5-1 and TRBJ2-5, with 8 bases that match TRBD2. V lost 1 base and J lost 0; bases outside the gene matches: 11. Germline V gene sequence: CDR1 SGHRS, CDR2 YFSETQ. The CDR3 extends over 18 amino acids. The CDR3 DNA reads as TGCGCCAGCAGCTTGAGTAGCGGGATCGGTGTTTACCAAGAGACCCAGTACTTC. Protein sequence: CASSLSSGIGVYQETQYF.